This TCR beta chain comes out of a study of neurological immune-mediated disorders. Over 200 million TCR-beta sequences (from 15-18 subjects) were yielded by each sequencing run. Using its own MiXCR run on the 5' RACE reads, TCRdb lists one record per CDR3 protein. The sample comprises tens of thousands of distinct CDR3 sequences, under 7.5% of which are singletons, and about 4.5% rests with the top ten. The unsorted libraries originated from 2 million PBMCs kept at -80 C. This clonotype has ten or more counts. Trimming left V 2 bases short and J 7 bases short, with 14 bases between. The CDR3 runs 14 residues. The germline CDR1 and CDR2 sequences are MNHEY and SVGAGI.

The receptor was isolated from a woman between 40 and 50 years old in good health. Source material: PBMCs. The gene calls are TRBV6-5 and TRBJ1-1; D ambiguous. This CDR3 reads CASSYSWVSVEAFF. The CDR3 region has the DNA TGTGCCAGCAGTTACAGTTGGGTCAGTGTTGAAGCTTTCTTT.